This is a list of T cell receptor beta chains from one sample in a study of identical twins. TCRdb itself ran the 5' RACE reads through MiXCR, one entry per CDR3 protein. This sample carries approximately 600,000 distinct CDR3 sequences, just under 10% of them seen once, and the ten largest clones take roughly 3%. These data were also filed under a second study, of yellow fever vaccine responses in identical twins.

Sequenced input: PBMCs. The receptors here all came from a woman aged 18-29 years in good health. The CDR3 runs from the conserved cysteine through the conserved F or W. Each record gives: J gene, V gene, clone size, D gene, CDR3 protein, CDR3 DNA. D genes are given only for firm matches. The size field is filled for only some rows; it gives once, few, many or a size class.

>TRBJ1-3|TRBV20-1|many|.
CSANKKGGNTIYF
TGCAGTGCTAACAAAAAGGGGGGAAACACCATATATTTT
>TRBJ2-5|TRBV20-1|many|.
CSARVSGKETQYF
TGCAGTGCTAGGGTTTCCGGGAAGGAGACCCAGTACTTC
>TRBJ2-3|TRBV29-1|many|.
CSVDGADTQYF
TGCAGCGTTGACGGGGCAGATACGCAGTATTTT
>TRBJ2-7|TRBV29-1|.|.
CSVVSPPYEQYF
TGCAGCGTTGTGTCTCCTCCCTACGAGCAGTACTTC
>TRBJ1-1|TRBV5-5|.|.
CASNTMLMEAFF
TGTGCCAGCAATACGATGCTCATGGAGGCTTTCTTT
>TRBJ2-2|TRBV7-9|many|.
CASSLAVEELFF
TGTGCCAGCAGCTTAGCGGTAGAGGAGCTGTTTTTT
>TRBJ2-3|TRBV20-1|many|TRBD2
CSARRPRLATSTDTQYF
TGCAGTGCTAGGAGGCCCCGACTAGCAACTAGCACAGATACGCAGTATTTT
>TRBJ2-2|TRBV28|few|TRBD1
CASSDRGQTTGELFF
TGTGCCAGCAGTGACAGGGGGCAAACTACCGGGGAGCTGTTTTTT
>TRBJ2-1|TRBV27|many|TRBD1
CASSLGDRSLNEQFF
TGTGCCAGCAGTCTAGGGGACAGGTCACTCAATGAGCAGTTCTTC
>TRBJ2-1|TRBV7-9|.|.
CASEPVNRERFEQFF
TGTGCCAGCGAACCCGTGAATCGGGAGAGGTTTGAGCAGTTCTTC
>TRBJ2-2|TRBV5-5|many|.
CASSLAATGELFF
TGTGCCAGCAGCTTAGCAGCGACCGGGGAGCTGTTTTTT
>TRBJ2-1|TRBV6-5|many|TRBD1
CASSYSSIGQGYNEQFF
TGTGCCAGCAGTTACTCGAGTATAGGACAGGGTTACAATGAGCAGTTCTTC
>TRBJ2-2|TRBV12-3/TRBV12-4|many|.
CASSFGDRANTGELFF
TGTGCCAGCAGTTTCGGGGACCGAGCGAACACCGGGGAGCTGTTTTTT
>TRBJ2-7|TRBV12-3/TRBV12-4|.|TRBD2
CACSLIALIAGAIYEQYF
TGTGCCTGCAGTTTAATCGCTCTCATAGCGGGAGCTATCTACGAGCAGTACTTC
>TRBJ2-3|TRBV20-1|many|TRBD1
CSARGGLDRAKDTQYF
TGCAGTGCTAGAGGGGGGCTGGACAGGGCTAAAGATACGCAGTATTTT
>TRBJ1-3|TRBV3-1|many|.
CASSLRTASSGNTIYF
TGTGCCAGCAGCCTACGGACAGCGAGCTCTGGAAACACCATATATTTT
>TRBJ2-2|TRBV12-3/TRBV12-4|many|.
CASSPPPGDTPRRGTGELFF
TGTGCCAGCAGCCCCCCTCCCGGGGACACCCCACGGAGGGGCACCGGGGAGCTGTTTTTT